This TCR beta chain is from a study of OX40 agonist ivuxolimab in advanced cancers. Study as a whole: Eligibility rules accepted prior anti-PD-1, anti-PD-L1 or anti-CTLA-4 therapy, and 30% to 40% had some. Partial response was recorded in three patients: one hepatocellular carcinoma and two cutaneous melanoma cases. Study-wide results and limits: The authors did not determine the antigen specificity of the expanded peripheral T cells.

The protocol was immunoSEQ multiplex PCR, while the TCRdb copy is restricted to in-frame clones and leaves out a portion. The sample carries 55,000 to 70,000 clones, over 75% recorded once. The CDR3 totals 17 residues. Germline V lookup: CDR1 SGHAT, CDR2 FQNNGV. V trimming: 3 bases; J trimming: 10 bases; junction bases outside the gene matches: 10. A remark on this clone: Its target is unknown.

The sample was CD4+ or CD8+ T cells sorted from blood, taken in a trial of the OX40 agonist ivuxolimab. This receptor was obtained from an adult with an advanced solid tumor such as melanoma, head and neck, liver or kidney cancer. The chain couples TRBV11-2 to TRBJ2-1; 15 bases map to TRBD2. CDR3 sequence (DNA): TGTGCCAGCAGCTTCGGACCGGGACTAGCGGGGGGACTAGAGCAGTTCTTC. As protein: CASSFGPGLAGGLEQFF.